The sample holds a few counts of the clone carrying this TCR beta chain. Unique molecular identifiers were built into the TCRbeta library. TCRdb ran MiXCR on the PCR reads and lists one entry per CDR3 protein. The sample lists about 610,000 distinct CDR3 sequences, about 11% occurring once. This CDR3 is 13 amino acids long. V was cut by 0 bases and J by 4 bases, with 9 bases left in between. Germline-derived CDR1 and CDR2 are GTSNPN and SVGIG (reference sequence). These data are taken from a study of T-cell reconstitution after alpha-beta-depleted transplantation in children. This TCR was recovered from a human donor who donated a stem cell graft to a child with acute myeloid leukemia. The sample was PBMCs from the stem cell graft donor, taken from the stem cell graft. The V call is TRBV30, the J call TRBJ1-2; D is unresolved. CDR3 sequence reads: CAWSVGAGYGYTF. DNA for the CDR3: TGTGCCTGGAGTGTAGGTGCGGGCTATGGCTACACCTTC. Supplemented by reference TRBV30 and TRBJ1-2, the full variable domain reads SQTIHQWPATLVQPVGSPLSLECTVEGTSNPNLYWYRQAAGRGLQLLFYSVGIGQISSEVPQNLSASRPQDRQFILSSKKLLLSDSGFYLCAWSVGAGYGYTFGSGTRLTVV.